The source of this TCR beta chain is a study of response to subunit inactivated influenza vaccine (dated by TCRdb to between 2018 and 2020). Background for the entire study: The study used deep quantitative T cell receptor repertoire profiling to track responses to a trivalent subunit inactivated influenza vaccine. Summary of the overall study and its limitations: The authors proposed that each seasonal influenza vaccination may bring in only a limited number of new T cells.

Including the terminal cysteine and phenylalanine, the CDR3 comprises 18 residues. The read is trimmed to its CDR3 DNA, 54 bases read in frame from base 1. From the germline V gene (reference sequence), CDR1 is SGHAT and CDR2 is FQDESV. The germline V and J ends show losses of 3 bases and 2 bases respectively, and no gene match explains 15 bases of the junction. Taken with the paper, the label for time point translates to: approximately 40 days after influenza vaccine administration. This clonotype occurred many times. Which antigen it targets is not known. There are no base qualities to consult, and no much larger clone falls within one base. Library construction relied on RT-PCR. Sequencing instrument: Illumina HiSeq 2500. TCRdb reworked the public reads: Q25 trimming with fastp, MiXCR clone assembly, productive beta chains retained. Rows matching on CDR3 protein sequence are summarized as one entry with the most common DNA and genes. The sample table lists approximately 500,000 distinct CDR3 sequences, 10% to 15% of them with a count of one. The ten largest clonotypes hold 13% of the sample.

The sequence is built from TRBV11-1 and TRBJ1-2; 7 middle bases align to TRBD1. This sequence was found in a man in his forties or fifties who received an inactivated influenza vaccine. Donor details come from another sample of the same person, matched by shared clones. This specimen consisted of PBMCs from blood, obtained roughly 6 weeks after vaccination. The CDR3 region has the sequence CASSLEGAATPINYGYTF. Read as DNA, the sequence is TGTGCCAGCAGCTTGGAGGGGGCGGCTACCCCCATAAACTATGGCTACACCTTC.